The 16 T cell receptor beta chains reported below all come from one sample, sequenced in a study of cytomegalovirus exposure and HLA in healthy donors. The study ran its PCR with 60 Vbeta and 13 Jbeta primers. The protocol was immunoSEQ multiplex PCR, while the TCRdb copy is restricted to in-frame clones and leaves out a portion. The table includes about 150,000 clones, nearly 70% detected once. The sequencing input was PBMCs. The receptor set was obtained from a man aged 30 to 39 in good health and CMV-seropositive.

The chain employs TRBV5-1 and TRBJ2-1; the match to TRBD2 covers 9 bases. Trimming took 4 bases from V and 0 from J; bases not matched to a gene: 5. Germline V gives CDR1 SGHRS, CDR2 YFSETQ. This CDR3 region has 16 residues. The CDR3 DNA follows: TGCGCCAGCAGCCGAGCGGGAGGAAGCTCCTACAATGAGCAGTTCTTC. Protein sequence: CASSRAGGSSYNEQFF.

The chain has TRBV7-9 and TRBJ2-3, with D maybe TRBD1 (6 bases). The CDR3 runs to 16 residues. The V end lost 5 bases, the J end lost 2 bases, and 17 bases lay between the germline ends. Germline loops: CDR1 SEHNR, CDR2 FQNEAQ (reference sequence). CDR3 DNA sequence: TGTGCCAGCAGCAAGGTGGTAGGGGGATACACAGATACGCAGTATTTT. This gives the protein CASSKVVGGYTDTQYF.

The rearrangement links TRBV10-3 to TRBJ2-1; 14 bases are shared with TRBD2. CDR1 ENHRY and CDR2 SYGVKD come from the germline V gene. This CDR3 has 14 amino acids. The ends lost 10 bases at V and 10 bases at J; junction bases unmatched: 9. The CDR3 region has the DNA TGTGCCAGTTCGGGACTAGCGGGAGTACGGGAGCAGTTCTTC. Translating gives CASSGLAGVREQFF.

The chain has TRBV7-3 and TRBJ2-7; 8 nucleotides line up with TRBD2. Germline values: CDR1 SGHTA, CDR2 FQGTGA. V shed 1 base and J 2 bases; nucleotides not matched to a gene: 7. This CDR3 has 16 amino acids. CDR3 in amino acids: CASSLIGGTSAYEQYF. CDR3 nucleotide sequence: TGTGCCAGCAGCTTAATAGGGGGGACTAGTGCCTACGAGCAGTACTTC.

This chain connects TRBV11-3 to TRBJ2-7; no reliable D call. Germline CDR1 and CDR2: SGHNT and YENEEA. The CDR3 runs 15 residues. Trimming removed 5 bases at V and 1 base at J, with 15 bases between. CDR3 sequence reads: CASSPSTVNSYEQYF. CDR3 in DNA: TGTGCCAGCAGCCCGAGCACGGTCAATTCCTACGAGCAGTACTTC.

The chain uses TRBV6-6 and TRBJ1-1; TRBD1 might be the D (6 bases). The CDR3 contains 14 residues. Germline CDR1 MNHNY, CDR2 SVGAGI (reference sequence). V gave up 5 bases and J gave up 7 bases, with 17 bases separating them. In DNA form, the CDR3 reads TGTGCCAGCAGTGCACTACTAGGGGGTGATGAAGCTTTCTTT. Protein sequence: CASSALLGGDEAFF.

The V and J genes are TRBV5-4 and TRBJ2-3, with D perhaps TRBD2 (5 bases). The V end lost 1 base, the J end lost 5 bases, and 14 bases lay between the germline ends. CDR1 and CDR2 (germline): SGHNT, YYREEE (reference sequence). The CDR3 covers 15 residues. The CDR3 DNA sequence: TGTGCCAGCAGCTTGAGTCTAGCTTTGCAAGATACGCAGTATTTT. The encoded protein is CASSLSLALQDTQYF.

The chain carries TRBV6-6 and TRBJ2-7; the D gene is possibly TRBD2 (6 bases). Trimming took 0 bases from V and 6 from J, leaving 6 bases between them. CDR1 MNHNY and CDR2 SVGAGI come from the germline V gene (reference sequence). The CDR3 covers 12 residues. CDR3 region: CASSYSGGEQYF. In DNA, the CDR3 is TGTGCCAGCAGTTACTCGGGGGGCGAGCAGTACTTC.

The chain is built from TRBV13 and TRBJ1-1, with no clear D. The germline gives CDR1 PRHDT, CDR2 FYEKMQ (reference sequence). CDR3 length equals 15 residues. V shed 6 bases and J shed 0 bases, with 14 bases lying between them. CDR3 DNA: TGTGCCAGCAGGGCTGGGAGCGAGGTGAACACTGAAGCTTTCTTT. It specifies CASRAGSEVNTEAFF.

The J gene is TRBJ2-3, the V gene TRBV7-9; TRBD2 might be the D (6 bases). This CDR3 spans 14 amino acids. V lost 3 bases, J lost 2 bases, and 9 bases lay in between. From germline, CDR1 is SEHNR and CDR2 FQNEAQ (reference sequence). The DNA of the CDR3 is TGTGCCAGCAGCTTCGGCGGGATCACAGATACGCAGTATTTT. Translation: CASSFGGITDTQYF.

The CDR3 DNA follows: TGTGCCAGTACCCAGGAAAGAGATCAGCCCCAGCATTTT. This encodes CASTQERDQPQHF. The chain employs TRBV19 and TRBJ1-5; D unresolved. The CDR3 has 13 amino acids. The V and J ends lost 7 bases and 5 bases respectively, with 12 bases between them. Germline CDR1 is LNHDA and CDR2 is SQIVND (reference sequence).

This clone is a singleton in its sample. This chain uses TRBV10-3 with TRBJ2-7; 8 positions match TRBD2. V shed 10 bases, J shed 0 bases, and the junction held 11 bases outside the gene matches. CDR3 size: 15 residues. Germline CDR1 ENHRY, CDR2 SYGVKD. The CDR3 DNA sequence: TGTGCCAGCTCCTCGGGAGGGACGACCTCCTACGAGCAGTACTTC. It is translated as CASSSGGTTSYEQYF.

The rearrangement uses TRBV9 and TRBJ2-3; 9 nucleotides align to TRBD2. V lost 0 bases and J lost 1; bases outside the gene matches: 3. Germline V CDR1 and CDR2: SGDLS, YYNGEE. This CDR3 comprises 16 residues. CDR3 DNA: TGTGCCAGCAGCGTAGTGGTAGCGGGAGGCACAGATACGCAGTATTTT. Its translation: CASSVVVAGGTDTQYF.

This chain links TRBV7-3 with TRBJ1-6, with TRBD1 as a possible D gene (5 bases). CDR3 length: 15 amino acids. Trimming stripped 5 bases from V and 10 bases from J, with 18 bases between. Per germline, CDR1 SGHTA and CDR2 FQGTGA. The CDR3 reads CASSAQPGAGSPLHF. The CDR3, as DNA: TGTGCCAGCAGCGCTCAACCGGGCGCAGGGTCACCCCTCCACTTT.

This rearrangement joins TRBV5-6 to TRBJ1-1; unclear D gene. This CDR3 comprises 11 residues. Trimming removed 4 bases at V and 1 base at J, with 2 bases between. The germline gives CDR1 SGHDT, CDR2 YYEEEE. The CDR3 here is CASSQNTEAFF. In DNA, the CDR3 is TGTGCCAGCAGCCAGAACACTGAAGCTTTCTTT.

CDR3 sequence (DNA): TGTGCCAGCAGCTTCGTAGGGGGCGATGGCTACACCTTC. It codes for CASSFVGGDGYTF. V is TRBV7-6 and J is TRBJ1-2, with 7 bases that match TRBD1. This CDR3 is 13 amino acids long. Germline loops: CDR1 SGHVS, CDR2 FNYEAQ. V shed 3 bases, J shed 6 bases, and the junction held 4 bases outside the gene matches.